These 19 T cell receptor beta chains were sequenced from one sample in a study of blood T cell repertoires in COVID-19. TCRdb keeps only in-frame clones here, not all; method: immunoSEQ multiplex PCR. This sample has 250,000 or so clones; around four fifths occur once, and the top ten carry 1.5% to 2%. Specimen: peripheral blood. Every receptor here comes from a woman aged 80 or over with acute or convalescent COVID-19.

The chain carries TRBV19 and TRBJ1-3; TRBD1 matches 8 bases. The CDR3 extends over 14 amino acids. The V segment lost 6 bases and the J segment 4 bases; nucleotides outside the gene matches: 5. The V gene's germline CDR1 is LNHDA and CDR2 SQIVND (reference sequence). The CDR3 reads CASSRGLEGNTIYF. The CDR3 nucleotides read TGTGCCAGTAGCAGGGGGCTTGAAGGAAACACCATATATTTT.

As DNA, the CDR3 is TGTGCCAGCAGCTTCATACAGGGCTATGGCTACACCTTC. Protein sequence: CASSFIQGYGYTF. The chain combines TRBV5-6 with TRBJ1-2; possible D gene TRBD1, 6 bases. V was clipped by 2 bases and J by 4 bases, with 9 bases between them. Germline lookup yields CDR1 SGHDT and CDR2 YYEEEE. The CDR3 length is 13 residues. Supplemented by reference TRBV5-6 and TRBJ1-2, the full variable domain reads DAGVTQSPTHLIKTRGQQVTLRCSPKSGHDTVSWYQQALGQGPQFIFQYYEEEERQRGNFPDRFSGHQFPNYSSELNVNALLLGDSALYLCASSFIQGYGYTFGSGTRLTVV.

The V and J genes are TRBV5-1 and TRBJ1-3; 8 nucleotides agree with TRBD1. The germline V gene encodes CDR1 SGHRS and CDR2 YFSETQ. This CDR3 spans 15 amino acids. With 2 bases clipped from V and 4 bases from J, the junction kept 5 bases outside the gene matches. The CDR3 DNA is TGCGCCAGCAGCTTTCAGGGGGCATACGGAAACACCATATATTTT. Its translation is CASSFQGAYGNTIYF.

This clone came up once. V and J are TRBV7-2 and TRBJ1-2; D possibly corresponds to TRBD1 (6 bases). The V end was cut by 5 bases, the J end by 8 bases, with 9 bases between. CDR3 length equals 11 residues. In germline, CDR1 is SGHTA, CDR2 FQGNSA. The CDR3 bases are TGTGCCAGCAGCGCCCAGGGGGGCTACACCTTC. It codes for CASSAQGGYTF.

The CDR3 sequence is CASSKHGTGRFF. The DNA of the CDR3 is TGTGCCAGCAGCAAACATGGGACAGGGAGGTTTTTT. The V and J genes are TRBV21-1 and TRBJ1-4; no check of the table's D call, TRBD1, against the DNA was made. TRBV21-1 is described as a pseudogene. The CDR3 consists of 12 residues.

This sequence joins TRBV5-1 and TRBJ2-1; D might be TRBD2 (5 bases). Germline CDR1 is SGHRS and CDR2 is YFSETQ. Trimming removed 0 bases at V and 6 bases at J, with 13 bases between. This CDR3 has 15 residues. CDR3 protein: CASSLADRTGNEQFF. In nucleotides, the CDR3 is TGCGCCAGCAGCTTGGCCGACCGGACTGGCAATGAGCAGTTCTTC.

The chain is built from TRBV7-3 and TRBJ1-6; tentative D call: TRBD1 (5 bases). V lost 4 bases to trimming and J lost 7 bases, with 14 bases between them. Per germline, CDR1 SGHTA and CDR2 FQGTGA. The CDR3 spans 15 residues. This CDR3 is CASSSTNRPNSPLHF. The CDR3 DNA reads as TGTGCCAGCAGCTCTACTAACAGGCCAAATTCACCCCTCCACTTT. Complete variable domain (other parts from reference TRBV7-3 and TRBJ1-6): GAGVSQTPSNKVTEKGKYVELRCDPISGHTALYWYRQSLGQGPEFLIYFQGTGAADDSGLPNDRFFAVRPEGSVSTLKIQRTERGDSAVYLCASSSTNRPNSPLHFGNGTRLTVT.

This clone was counted a few times. The rearrangement links TRBV11-3 to TRBJ2-1; 11 positions match TRBD2. Germline assignment: CDR1 SGHNT and CDR2 YENEEA. The CDR3 consists of 17 residues. Trimming took 5 bases from V and 3 from J; bases not matched to a gene: 9. The CDR3: CASSPPRGTSGYNEQFF. The CDR3, as DNA: TGTGCCAGCAGCCCGCCCCGAGGGACTAGCGGCTACAATGAGCAGTTCTTC.

This rearrangement joins TRBV24-1 to TRBJ2-2, with 9 bases aligning to TRBD2. The germline V gene encodes CDR1 KGHDR and CDR2 SFDVKD. The length of the CDR3 is 17 residues. Trimming at V came to 4 bases and at J to 1 base, leaving 6 bases not matched to a gene. The CDR3 here is CATSDVSGGLNTGELFF. DNA for the CDR3: TGTGCCACCAGTGACGTTAGCGGGGGATTGAACACCGGGGAGCTGTTTTTT.

The chain uses TRBV5-5 and TRBJ1-6; tentative D call: TRBD1 (5 bases). V was cut by 3 bases and J by 7 bases, with 8 bases left in between. The CDR3 contains 13 residues. CDR1 is SGHKS and CDR2 is YYEKEE in the germline V gene (reference sequence). CDR3 DNA: TGTGCCAGCAGCTGGGCAGGGAATTCACCCCTCCACTTT. Translation gives CASSWAGNSPLHF. Full variable domain (rest looked up from reference TRBV5-5 and TRBJ1-6): DAGVTQSPTHLIKTRGQQVTLRCSPISGHKSVSWYQQVLGQGPQFIFQYYEKEERGRGNFPDRFSARQFPNYSSELNVNALLLGDSALYLCASSWAGNSPLHFGNGTRLTVT.

This clone is a singleton in its sample. The genes are TRBV27 and TRBJ1-2; 7 bases align to TRBD1. CDR1 and CDR2 (germline): MNHEY, SMNVEV (reference sequence). The CDR3 consists of 14 residues. With 8 bases clipped from V and 7 bases from J, the junction kept 13 bases outside the gene matches. CDR3 loop: CASWGLEGAGGYTF. DNA for the CDR3: TGTGCCAGCTGGGGGTTGGAGGGGGCTGGTGGCTACACCTTC.

The chain recombines TRBV24-1 with TRBJ2-2; TRBD2 agrees at 13 bases. Germline V gene data show CDR1 as KGHDR and CDR2 as SFDVKD. J lost 3 bases, V lost 6 bases, and 15 bases had no gene match. This CDR3 spans 20 amino acids. CDR3 DNA sequence: TGTGCCACCAGTCACCCCTCGGCAGAAACTAGCGGGAGGGACACCGGGGAGCTGTTTTTT. Amino acids: CATSHPSAETSGRDTGELFF.

The chain is built from TRBV2 and TRBJ2-1; 10 bases are a match to TRBD2. The CDR3 contains 15 residues. Germline V gene lookup returns CDR1 SNHLY and CDR2 FYNNEI. V was clipped by 8 bases and J by 7 bases; unmatched bases: 11. The CDR3 bases are TGTGCCAGCGCCAGACTAGCGGGTGTTGGGAATGAGCAGTTCTTC. Translation gives CASARLAGVGNEQFF.

The genes are TRBV19 and TRBJ1-3; TRBD1 might be the D (6 bases). V gave up 3 bases and J gave up 0 bases, with 12 bases separating them. There are 16 residues in the CDR3. From germline, CDR1 is LNHDA and CDR2 SQIVND (reference sequence). CDR3 nucleotide sequence: TGTGCCAGTAGTATCGGACAGTCCACCTCTGGAAACACCATATATTTT. Its translation: CASSIGQSTSGNTIYF.

The rearrangement joins TRBV4-2 to TRBJ2-7, with TRBD1 as a possible D gene (6 bases). Trimming removed 1 base from V and 0 bases from J, with 10 bases in between. Germline V gene data show CDR1 as LGHNA and CDR2 as YNFKEQ. This CDR3 spans 15 amino acids. CDR3 region: CASSQVTGLSYEQYF. Written as DNA, the CDR3 is TGTGCCAGCAGCCAAGTTACAGGGCTCTCCTACGAGCAGTACTTC.

This chain joins TRBV28 and TRBJ1-4, with D uncertain. This CDR3 is built from 14 residues. The V end lost 5 bases, the J end lost 11 bases, and 18 bases lay between the germline ends. Germline loops: CDR1 MDHEN, CDR2 SYDVKM. CDR3 coding DNA: TGTGCCAGCAGTCCCCCCGGTTCGCAGAGGAAACTGTTTTTT. As protein: CASSPPGSQRKLFF.

This clone appeared a single time. The chain combines TRBV9 with TRBJ2-7; TRBD2 matches at 11 bases. Looked up from germline, CDR1 is SGDLS and CDR2 is YYNGEE. The CDR3 is 14 amino acids. The trim removed 0 bases at V and 5 bases at J, leaving 1 base unmatched. The CDR3, as DNA: TGTGCCAGCAGCGTAGATAGCGGGAGGGACGAGCAGTACTTC. The encoded protein is CASSVDSGRDEQYF.

The chain is built from TRBV6-5 and TRBJ2-3; 7 bases match TRBD1. There are 16 residues in the CDR3. Germline trimming cut 0 bases from V and 0 bases from J; bases unmatched to any gene: 3. Germline V gene data show CDR1 as MNHEY and CDR2 as SVGAGI. The CDR3 DNA reads as TGTGCCAGCAGTTACTCTGGGACAGCTAGCACAGATACGCAGTATTTT. Translation gives CASSYSGTASTDTQYF.

The J gene is TRBJ2-1, the V gene TRBV18, with D tentatively TRBD1 (6 bases). CDR3 length equals 15 residues. Germline CDR1 KGHSH, CDR2 LQKENI. The V end lost 4 bases, the J end lost 3 bases, and 13 bases lay between the germline ends. CDR3 sequence: CASSRDGQSYNEQFF. In DNA form, the CDR3 reads TGTGCCAGCTCACGGGATGGACAGAGCTACAATGAGCAGTTCTTC.